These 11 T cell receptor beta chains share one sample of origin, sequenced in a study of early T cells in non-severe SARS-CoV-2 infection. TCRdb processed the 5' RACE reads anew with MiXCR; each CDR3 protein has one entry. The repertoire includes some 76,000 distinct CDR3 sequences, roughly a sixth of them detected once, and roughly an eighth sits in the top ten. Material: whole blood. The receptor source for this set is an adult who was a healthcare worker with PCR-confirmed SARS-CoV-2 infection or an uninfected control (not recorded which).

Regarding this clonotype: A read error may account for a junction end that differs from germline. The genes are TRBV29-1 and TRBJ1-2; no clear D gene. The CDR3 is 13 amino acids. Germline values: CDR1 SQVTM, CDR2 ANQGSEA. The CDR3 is CSVEDHTYYGYTF. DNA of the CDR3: TGTAGCGTTGAAGACCACACGTACTATGGCTACACCTTC.

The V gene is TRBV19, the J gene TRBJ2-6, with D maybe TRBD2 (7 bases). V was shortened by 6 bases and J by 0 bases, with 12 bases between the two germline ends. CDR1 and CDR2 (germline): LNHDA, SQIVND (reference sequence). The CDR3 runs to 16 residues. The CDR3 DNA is TGTGCCAGTAGCCGGGGGGCACACTCTGGGGCCAACGTCCTGACTTTC. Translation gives CASSRGAHSGANVLTF.

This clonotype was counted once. CDR3: CASSDPGTGKSYEQYF. The CDR3 coding sequence is TGCGCCAGCAGTGACCCCGGGACAGGAAAATCCTACGAGCAGTACTTC. This rearrangement joins TRBV10-2 to TRBJ2-7, with 8 bases that match TRBD1. Germline values: CDR1 WSHSY, CDR2 SAAADI. The J segment lost 1 base and the V segment lost 3 bases, leaving 8 bases of the junction unmatched. This CDR3 region has 16 residues.

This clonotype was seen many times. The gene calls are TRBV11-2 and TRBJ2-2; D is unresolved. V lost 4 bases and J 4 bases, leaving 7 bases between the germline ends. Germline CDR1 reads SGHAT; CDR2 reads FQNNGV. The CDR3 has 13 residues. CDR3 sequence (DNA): TGTGCCAGCAGCTCATATTTCACCGGGGAGCTGTTTTTT. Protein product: CASSSYFTGELFF.

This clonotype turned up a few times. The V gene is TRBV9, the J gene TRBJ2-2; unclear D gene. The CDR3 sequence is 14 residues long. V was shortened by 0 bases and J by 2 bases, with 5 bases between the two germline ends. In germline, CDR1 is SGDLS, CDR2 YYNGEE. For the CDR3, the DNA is TGTGCCAGCAGCGTAGAGCAAAACACCGGGGAGCTGTTTTTT. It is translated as CASSVEQNTGELFF.

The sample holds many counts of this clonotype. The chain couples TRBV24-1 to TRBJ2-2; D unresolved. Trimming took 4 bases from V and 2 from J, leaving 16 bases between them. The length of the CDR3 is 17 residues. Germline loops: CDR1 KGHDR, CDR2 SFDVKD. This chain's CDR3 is CATSDPVGRSNTGELFF. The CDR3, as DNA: TGTGCCACCAGTGACCCGGTTGGCAGGAGTAACACCGGGGAGCTGTTTTTT.

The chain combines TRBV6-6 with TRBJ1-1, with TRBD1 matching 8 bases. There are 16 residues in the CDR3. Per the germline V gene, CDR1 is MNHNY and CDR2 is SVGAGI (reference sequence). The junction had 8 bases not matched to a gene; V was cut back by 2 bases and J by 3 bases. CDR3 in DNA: TGTGCCAGCAGTTACCAGAGACAGGGGTTGGACACTGAAGCTTTCTTT. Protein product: CASSYQRQGLDTEAFF.

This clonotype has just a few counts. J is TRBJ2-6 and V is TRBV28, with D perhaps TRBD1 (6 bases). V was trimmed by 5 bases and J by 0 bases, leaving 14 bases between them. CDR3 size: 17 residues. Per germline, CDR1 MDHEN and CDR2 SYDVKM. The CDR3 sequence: CASSHRDTVSGANVLTF. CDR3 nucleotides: TGTGCCAGCAGTCACAGGGACACCGTCTCTGGGGCCAACGTCCTGACTTTC. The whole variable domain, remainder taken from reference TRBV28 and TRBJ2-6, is DVKVTQSSRYLVKRTGEKVFLECVQDMDHENMFWYRQDPGLGLRLIYFSYDVKMKEKGDIPEGYSVSREKKERFSLILESASTNQTSMYLCASSHRDTVSGANVLTFGAGSRLTVL.

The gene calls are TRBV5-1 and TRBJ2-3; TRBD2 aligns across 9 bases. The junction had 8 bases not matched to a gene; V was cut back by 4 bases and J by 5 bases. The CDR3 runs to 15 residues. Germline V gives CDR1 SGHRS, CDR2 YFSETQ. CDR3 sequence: CASSLSGRWEDTQYF. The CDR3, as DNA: TGCGCCAGCAGCCTAAGCGGGAGGTGGGAAGATACGCAGTATTTT.

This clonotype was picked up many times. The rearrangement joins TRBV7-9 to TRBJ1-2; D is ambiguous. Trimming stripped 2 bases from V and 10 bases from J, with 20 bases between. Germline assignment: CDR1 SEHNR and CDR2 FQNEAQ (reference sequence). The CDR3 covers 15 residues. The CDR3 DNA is TGTGCCAGCAGCTTATATCGTCGGGATCTACACATCTACACCTTC. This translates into CASSLYRRDLHIYTF.

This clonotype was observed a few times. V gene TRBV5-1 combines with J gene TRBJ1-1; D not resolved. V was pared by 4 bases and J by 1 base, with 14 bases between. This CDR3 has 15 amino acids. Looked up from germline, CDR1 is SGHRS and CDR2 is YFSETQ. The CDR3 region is CASSVNWAQNTEAFF. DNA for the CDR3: TGCGCCAGCAGCGTTAACTGGGCTCAGAACACTGAAGCTTTCTTT.